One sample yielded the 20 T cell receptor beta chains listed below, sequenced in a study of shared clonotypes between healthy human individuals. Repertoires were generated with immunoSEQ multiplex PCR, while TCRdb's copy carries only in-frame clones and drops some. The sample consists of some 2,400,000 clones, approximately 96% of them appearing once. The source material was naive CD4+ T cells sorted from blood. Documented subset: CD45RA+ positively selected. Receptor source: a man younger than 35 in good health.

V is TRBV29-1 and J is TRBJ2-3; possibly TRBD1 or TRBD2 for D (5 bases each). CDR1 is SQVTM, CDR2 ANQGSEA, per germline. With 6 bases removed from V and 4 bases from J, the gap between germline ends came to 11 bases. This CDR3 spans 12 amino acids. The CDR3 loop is CSVSLGADTQYF. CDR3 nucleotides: TGCAGCGTATCCTTGGGGGCAGATACGCAGTATTTT.

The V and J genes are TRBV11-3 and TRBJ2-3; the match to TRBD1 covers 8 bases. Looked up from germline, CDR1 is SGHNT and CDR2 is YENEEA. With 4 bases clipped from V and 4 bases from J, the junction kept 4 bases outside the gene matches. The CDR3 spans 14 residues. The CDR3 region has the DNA TGTGCCAGCAGCTCAGGGGGCGGGGCAGATACGCAGTATTTT. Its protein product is CASSSGGGADTQYF.

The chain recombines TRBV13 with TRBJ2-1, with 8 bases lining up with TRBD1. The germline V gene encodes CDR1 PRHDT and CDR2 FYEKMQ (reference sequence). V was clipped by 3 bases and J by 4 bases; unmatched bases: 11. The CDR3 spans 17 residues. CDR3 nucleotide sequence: TGTGCCAGCAGCTTCCCTCAGGGGGCCCCAGGTTACAATGAGCAGTTCTTC. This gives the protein CASSFPQGAPGYNEQFF.

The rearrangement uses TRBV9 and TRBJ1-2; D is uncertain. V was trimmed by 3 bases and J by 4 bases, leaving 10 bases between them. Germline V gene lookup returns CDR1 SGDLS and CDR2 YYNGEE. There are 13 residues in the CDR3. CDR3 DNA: TGTGCCAGCAGCGAGGACGGGCGCTATGGCTACACCTTC. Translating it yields CASSEDGRYGYTF.

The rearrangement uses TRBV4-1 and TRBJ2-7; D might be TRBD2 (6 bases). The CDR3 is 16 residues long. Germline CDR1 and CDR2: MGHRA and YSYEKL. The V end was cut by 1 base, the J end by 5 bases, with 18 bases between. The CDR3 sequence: CASSQGGMAGKDEQYF. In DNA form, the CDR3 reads TGCGCCAGCAGCCAAGGAGGGATGGCGGGAAAGGACGAGCAGTACTTC.

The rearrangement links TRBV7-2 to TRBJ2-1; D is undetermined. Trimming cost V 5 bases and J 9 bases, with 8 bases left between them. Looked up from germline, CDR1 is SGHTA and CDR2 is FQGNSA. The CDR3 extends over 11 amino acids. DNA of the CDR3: TGTGCCAGCAGCCCGGAGCTTGAGCAGTTCTTC. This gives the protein CASSPELEQFF.

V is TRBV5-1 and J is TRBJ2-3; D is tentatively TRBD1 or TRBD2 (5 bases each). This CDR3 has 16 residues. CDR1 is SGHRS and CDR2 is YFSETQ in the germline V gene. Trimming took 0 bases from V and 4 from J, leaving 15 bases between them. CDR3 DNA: TGCGCCAGCAGCTTGGGGGACGAGGTGATAGCAGATACGCAGTATTTT. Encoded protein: CASSLGDEVIADTQYF.

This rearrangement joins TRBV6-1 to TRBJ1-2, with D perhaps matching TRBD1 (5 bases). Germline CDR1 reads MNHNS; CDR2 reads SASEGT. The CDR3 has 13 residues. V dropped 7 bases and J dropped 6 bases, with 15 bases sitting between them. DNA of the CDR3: TGTGCCAGCATCTTGGAGGGGCCGGATGGCTACACCTTC. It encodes CASILEGPDGYTF.

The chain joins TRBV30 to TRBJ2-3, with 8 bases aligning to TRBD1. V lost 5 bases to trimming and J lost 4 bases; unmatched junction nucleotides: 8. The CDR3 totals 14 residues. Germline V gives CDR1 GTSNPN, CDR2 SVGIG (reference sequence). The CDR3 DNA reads TGTGCCTGGGTCAGGACAGGGTGGGCAGATACGCAGTATTTT. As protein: CAWVRTGWADTQYF.

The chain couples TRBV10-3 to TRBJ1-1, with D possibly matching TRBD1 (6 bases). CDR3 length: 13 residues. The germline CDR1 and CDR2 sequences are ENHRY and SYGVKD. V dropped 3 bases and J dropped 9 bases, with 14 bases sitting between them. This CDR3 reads CAISEGQPLQAFF. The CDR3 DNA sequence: TGTGCCATCAGTGAAGGACAGCCATTGCAAGCTTTCTTT.

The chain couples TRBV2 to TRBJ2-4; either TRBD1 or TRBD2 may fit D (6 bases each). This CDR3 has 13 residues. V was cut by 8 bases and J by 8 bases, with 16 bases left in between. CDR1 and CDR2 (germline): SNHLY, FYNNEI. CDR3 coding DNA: TGTGCCAGCTCCGGACAGAGGGAGGACATTCAGTACTTC. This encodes CASSGQREDIQYF.

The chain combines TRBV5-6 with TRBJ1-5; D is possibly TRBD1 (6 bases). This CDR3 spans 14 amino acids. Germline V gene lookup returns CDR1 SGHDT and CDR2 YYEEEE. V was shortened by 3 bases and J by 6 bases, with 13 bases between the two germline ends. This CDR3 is CASSSLQGIQPQHF. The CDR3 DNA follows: TGTGCCAGCAGCTCGCTACAGGGTATTCAGCCCCAGCATTTT.

The CDR3 here is CASNREGVDTQYF. In nucleotides, the CDR3 is TGTGCCAGCAACCGGGAGGGCGTAGATACGCAGTATTTT. The V gene is TRBV2, the J gene TRBJ2-3; 8 bases match TRBD2. Germline assignment: CDR1 SNHLY and CDR2 FYNNEI. The CDR3 spans 13 residues. V gave up 7 bases and J gave up 5 bases; unmatched junction bases: 5. Full variable domain (remainder filled in from reference TRBV2 and TRBJ2-3): EPEVTQTPSHQVTQMGQEVILRCVPISNHLYFYWYRQILGQKVEFLVSFYNNEISEKSEIFDDQFSVERPDGSNFTLKIRSTKLEDSAMYFCASNREGVDTQYFGPGTRLTVL.

CDR3 region: CAISLHEDNSPLHF. The CDR3 DNA is TGTGCCATCAGTCTACACGAAGATAATTCACCCCTCCACTTT. The V gene is TRBV10-3, the J gene TRBJ1-6; no clear D gene. The CDR3 consists of 14 residues. The V gene lost 5 bases and the J gene lost 5 bases, with 10 bases spanning the gap. The germline CDR1 and CDR2 sequences are ENHRY and SYGVKD.

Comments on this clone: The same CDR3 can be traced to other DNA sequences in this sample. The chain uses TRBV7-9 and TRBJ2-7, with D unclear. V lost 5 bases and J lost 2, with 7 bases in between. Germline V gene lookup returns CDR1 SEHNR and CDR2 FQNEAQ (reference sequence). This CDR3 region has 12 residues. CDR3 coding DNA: TGTGCCAGCAGCAGACTTACCTACGAGCAGTACTTC. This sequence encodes CASSRLTYEQYF.

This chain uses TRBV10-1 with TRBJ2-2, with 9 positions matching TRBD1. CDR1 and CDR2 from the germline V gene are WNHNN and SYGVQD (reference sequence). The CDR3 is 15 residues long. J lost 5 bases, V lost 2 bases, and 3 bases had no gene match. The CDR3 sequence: CASSEGQGLTGELFF. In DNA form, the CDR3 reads TGCGCCAGCAGTGAGGGACAGGGGTTAACCGGGGAGCTGTTTTTT.

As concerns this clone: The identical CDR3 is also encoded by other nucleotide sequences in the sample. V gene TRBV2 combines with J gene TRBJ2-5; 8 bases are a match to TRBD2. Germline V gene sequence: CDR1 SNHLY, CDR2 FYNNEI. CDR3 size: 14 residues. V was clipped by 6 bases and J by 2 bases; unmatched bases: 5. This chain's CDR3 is CASRAGTSQETQYF. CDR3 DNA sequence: TGTGCCAGCAGGGCCGGGACTAGTCAAGAGACCCAGTACTTC.

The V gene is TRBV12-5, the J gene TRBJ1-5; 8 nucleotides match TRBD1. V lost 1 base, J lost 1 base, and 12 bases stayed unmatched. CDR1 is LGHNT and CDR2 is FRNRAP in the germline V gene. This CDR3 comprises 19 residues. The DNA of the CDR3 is TGTGCTAGTGGTTTGGGCGGAAAGGGACAGGAGTCAAGCAATCAGCCCCAGCATTTT. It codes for CASGLGGKGQESSNQPQHF.

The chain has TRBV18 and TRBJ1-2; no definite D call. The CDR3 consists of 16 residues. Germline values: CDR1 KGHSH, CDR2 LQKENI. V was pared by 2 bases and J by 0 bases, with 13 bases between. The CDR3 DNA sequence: TGTGCCAGCTCACCATTGCCAGCCGGAGCTAACTATGGCTACACCTTC. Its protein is CASSPLPAGANYGYTF. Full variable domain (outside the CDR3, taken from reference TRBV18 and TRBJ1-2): NAGVMQNPRHLVRRRGQEARLRCSPMKGHSHVYWYRQLPEEGLKFMVYLQKENIIDESGMPKERFSAEFPKEGPSILRIQQVVRGDSAAYFCASSPLPAGANYGYTFGSGTRLTVV.

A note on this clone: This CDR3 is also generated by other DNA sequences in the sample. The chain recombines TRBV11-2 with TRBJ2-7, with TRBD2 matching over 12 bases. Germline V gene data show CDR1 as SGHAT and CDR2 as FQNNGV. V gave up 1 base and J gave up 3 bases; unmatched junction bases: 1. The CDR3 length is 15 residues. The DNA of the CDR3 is TGTGCCAGCAGCTTAGGACTAGCGGGAGTCTACGAGCAGTACTTC. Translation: CASSLGLAGVYEQYF.